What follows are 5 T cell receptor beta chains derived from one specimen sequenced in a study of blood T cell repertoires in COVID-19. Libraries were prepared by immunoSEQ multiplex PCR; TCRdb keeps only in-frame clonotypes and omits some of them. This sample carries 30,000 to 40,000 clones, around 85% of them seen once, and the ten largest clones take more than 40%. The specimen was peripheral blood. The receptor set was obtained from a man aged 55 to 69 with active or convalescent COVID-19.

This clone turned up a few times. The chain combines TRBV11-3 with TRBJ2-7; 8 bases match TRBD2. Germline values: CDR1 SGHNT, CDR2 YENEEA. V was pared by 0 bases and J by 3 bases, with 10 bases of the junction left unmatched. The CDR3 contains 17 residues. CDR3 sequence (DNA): TGTGCCAGCAGCTTAGATTACGAGCTAGCGGGTCTCTACGAGCAGTACGTC. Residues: CASSLDYELAGLYEQYV.

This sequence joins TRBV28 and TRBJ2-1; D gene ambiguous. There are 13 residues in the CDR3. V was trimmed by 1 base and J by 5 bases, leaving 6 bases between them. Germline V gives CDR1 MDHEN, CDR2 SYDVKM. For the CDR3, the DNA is TGTGCCAGCAGTTTATTACATAACAATGAGCAGTTCTTC. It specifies CASSLLHNNEQFF.

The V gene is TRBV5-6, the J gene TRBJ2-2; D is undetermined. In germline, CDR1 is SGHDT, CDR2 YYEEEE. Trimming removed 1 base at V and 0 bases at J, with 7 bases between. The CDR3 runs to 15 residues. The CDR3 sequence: CASSLWQTNTGELFF. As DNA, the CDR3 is TGTGCCAGCAGCTTGTGGCAGACGAACACCGGGGAGCTGTTTTTT. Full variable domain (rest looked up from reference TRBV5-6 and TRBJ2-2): DAGVTQSPTHLIKTRGQQVTLRCSPKSGHDTVSWYQQALGQGPQFIFQYYEEEERQRGNFPDRFSGHQFPNYSSELNVNALLLGDSALYLCASSLWQTNTGELFFGEGSRLTVL.

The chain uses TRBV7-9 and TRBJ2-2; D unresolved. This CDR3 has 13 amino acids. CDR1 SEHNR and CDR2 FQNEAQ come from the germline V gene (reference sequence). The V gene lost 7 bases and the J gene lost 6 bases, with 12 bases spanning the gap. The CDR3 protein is CASNDNISGELFF. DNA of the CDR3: TGTGCCAGCAACGACAATATCTCCGGGGAGCTGTTTTTT.

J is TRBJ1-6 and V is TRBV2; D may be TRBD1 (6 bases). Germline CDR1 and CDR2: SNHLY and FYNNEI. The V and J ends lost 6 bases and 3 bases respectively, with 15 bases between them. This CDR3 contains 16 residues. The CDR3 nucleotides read TGTGCCAGCAGAACAGGGTCGGCTAACTATAATTCACCCCTCCACTTT. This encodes CASRTGSANYNSPLHF.